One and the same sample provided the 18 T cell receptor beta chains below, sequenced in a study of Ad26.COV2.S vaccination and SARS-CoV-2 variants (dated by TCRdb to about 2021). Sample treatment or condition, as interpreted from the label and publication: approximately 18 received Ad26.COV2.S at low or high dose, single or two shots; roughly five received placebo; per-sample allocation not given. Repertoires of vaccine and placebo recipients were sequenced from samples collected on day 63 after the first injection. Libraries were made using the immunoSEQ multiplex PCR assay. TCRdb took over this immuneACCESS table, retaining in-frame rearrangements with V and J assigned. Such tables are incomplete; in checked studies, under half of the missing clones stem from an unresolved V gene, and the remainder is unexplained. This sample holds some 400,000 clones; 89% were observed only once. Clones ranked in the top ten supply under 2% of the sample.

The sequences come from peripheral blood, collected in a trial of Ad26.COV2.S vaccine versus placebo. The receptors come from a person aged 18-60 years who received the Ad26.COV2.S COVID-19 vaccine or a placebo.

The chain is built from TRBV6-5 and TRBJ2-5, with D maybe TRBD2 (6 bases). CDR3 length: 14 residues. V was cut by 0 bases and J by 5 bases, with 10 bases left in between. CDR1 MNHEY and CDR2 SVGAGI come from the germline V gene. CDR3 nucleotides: TGTGCCAGCAGTTACTCCCGGGAGTCGGAGACCCAGTACTTC. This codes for CASSYSRESETQYF.

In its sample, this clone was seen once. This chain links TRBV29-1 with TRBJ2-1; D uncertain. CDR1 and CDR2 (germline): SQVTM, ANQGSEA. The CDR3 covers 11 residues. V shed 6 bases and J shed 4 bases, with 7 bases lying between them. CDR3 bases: TGCAGCGTCCCTGCTTACAATGAGCAGTTCTTC. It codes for CSVPAYNEQFF.

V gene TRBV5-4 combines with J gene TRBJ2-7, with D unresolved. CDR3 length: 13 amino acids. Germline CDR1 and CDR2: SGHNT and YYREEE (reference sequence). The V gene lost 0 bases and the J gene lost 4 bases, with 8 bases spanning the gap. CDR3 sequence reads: CASSLADRYEQYF. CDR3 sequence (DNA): TGTGCCAGCAGCTTGGCTGACCGATACGAGCAGTACTTC.

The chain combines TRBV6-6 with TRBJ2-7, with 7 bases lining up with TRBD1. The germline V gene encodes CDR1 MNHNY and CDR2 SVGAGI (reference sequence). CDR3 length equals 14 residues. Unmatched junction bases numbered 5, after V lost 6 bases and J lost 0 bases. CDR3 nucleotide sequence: TGTGCCAGCAGCTCAACAGGGGTCTCCTACGAGCAGTACTTC. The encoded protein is CASSSTGVSYEQYF.

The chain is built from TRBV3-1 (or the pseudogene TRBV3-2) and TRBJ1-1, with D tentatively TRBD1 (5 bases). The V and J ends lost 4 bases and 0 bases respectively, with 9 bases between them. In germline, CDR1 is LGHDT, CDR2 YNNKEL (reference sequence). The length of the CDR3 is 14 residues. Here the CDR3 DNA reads TGTGCCAGCAGCCGTTCCAGGGTGAACACTGAAGCTTTCTTT. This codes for CASSRSRVNTEAFF.

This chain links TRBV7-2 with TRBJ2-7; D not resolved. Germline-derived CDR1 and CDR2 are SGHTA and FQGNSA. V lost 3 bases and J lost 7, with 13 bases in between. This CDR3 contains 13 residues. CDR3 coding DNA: TGTGCCAGCAGCTTTATGGGGTCCGGGGAGCAGTACTTC. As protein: CASSFMGSGEQYF.

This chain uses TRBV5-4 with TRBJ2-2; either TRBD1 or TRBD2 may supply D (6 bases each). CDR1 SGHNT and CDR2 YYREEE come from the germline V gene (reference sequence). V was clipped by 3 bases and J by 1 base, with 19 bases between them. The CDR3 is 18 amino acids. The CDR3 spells CASSWRGAKVLNTGELFF. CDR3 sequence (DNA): TGTGCCAGCAGCTGGAGGGGGGCCAAGGTATTGAACACCGGGGAGCTGTTTTTT.

The CDR3 sequence is CASSSPLTPGYNEQFF. The CDR3 DNA is TGTGCCAGCAGCTCGCCTCTGACCCCGGGGTACAATGAGCAGTTCTTC. V usage is TRBV13 and J usage is TRBJ2-1, with TRBD2 as a possible D gene (5 bases). In germline, CDR1 is PRHDT, CDR2 FYEKMQ (reference sequence). V was clipped by 4 bases and J by 4 bases, with 17 bases between them. The CDR3 contains 16 residues.

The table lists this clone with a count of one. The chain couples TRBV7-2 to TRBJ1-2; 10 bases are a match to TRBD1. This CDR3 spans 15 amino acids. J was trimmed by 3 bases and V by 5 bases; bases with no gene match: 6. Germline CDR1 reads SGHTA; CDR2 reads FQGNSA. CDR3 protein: CASSLGQGRDYGYTF. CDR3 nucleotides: TGTGCCAGCAGCCTGGGACAGGGGAGGGACTATGGCTACACCTTC. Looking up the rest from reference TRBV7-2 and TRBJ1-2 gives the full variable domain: GAGVSQSPSNKVTEKGKDVELRCDPISGHTALYWYRQSLGQGLEFLIYFQGNSAPDKSGLPSDRFSAERTGGSVSTLTIQRTQQEDSAVYLCASSLGQGRDYGYTFGSGTRLTVV.

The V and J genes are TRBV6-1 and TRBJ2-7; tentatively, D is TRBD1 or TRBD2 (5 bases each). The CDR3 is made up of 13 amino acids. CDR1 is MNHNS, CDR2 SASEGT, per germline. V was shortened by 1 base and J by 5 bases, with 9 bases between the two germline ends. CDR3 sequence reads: CASSEGGWDEQYF. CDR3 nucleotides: TGTGCCAGCAGTGAAGGGGGGTGGGACGAGCAGTACTTC.

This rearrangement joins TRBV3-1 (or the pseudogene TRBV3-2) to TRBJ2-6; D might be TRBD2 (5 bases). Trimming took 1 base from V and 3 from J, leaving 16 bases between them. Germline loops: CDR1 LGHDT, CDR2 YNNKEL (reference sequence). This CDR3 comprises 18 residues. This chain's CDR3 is CASSQGPGKAVGANVLTF. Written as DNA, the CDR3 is TGTGCCAGCAGCCAAGGCCCCGGGAAGGCGGTTGGGGCCAACGTCCTGACTTTC.

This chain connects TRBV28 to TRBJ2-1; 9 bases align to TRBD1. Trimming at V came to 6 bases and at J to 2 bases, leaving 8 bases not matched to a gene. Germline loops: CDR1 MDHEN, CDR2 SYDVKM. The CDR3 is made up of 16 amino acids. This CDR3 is CASRPPTGGPYNEQFF. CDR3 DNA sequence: TGTGCCAGCAGACCTCCTACAGGGGGCCCCTACAATGAGCAGTTCTTC.

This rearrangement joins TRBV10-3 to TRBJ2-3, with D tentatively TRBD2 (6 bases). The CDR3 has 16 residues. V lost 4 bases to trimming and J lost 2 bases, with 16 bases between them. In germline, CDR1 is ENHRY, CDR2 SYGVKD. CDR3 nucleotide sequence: TGTGCCATCAGTGGGGGGACTGGGCCAACCACAGATACGCAGTATTTT. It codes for CAISGGTGPTTDTQYF.

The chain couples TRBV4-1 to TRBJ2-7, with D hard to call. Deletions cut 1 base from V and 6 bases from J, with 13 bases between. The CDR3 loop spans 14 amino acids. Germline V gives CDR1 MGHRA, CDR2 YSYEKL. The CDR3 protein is CASSQVGGGGEQYF. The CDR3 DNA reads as TGCGCCAGCAGCCAAGTGGGTGGTGGCGGCGAGCAGTACTTC.

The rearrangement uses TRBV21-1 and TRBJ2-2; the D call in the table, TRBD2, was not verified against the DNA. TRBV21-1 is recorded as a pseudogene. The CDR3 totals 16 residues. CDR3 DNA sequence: TGTGCCAGCAGCTACGGGGGGAGGTGCCTTTCCGGGGAGCTGTTTTTT. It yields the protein CASSYGGRCLSGELFF.

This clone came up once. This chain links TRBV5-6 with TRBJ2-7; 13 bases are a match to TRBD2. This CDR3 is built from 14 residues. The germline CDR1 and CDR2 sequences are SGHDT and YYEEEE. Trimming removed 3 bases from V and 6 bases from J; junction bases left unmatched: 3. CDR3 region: CASSSGLAGREQYF. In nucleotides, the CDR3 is TGTGCCAGCAGCTCGGGACTAGCGGGACGCGAGCAGTACTTC.

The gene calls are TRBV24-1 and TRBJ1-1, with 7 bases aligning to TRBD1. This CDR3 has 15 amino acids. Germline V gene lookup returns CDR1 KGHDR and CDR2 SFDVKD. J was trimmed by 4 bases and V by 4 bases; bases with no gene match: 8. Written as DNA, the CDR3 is TGTGCCACCAGTGACCCTAAGGGGGCGGCCACTGAAGCTTTCTTT. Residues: CATSDPKGAATEAFF.

CDR3 protein: CSAIEAGQETQYF. The DNA for the CDR3 is TGCAGTGCTATTGAGGCCGGCCAAGAGACCCAGTACTTC. This rearrangement joins TRBV20-1 to TRBJ2-5; no firm D call. Trimming took off 4 bases at V and 1 base at J, with 10 bases between the two ends. Germline CDR1 and CDR2: DFQATT and SNEGSKA (reference sequence). This CDR3 has 13 residues.